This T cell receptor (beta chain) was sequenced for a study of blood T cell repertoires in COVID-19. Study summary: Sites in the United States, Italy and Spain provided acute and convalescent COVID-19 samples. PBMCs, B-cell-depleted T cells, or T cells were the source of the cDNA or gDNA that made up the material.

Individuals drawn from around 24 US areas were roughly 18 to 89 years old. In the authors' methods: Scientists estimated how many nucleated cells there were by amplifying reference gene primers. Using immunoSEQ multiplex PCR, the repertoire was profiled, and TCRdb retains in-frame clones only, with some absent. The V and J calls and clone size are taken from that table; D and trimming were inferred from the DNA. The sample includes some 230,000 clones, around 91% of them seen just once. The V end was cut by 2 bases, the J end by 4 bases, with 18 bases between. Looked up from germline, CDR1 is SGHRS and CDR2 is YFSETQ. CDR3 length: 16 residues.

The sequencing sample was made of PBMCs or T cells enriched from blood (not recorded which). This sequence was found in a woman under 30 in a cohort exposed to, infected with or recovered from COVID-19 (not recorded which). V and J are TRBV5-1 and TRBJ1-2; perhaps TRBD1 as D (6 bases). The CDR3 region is CASSFSDTQGAYGYTF. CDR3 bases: TGCGCCAGCAGCTTTTCCGATACACAGGGAGCCTATGGCTACACCTTC.